Shown below are 18 T cell receptor beta chains from a single sample sequenced in a study of T cells in Graves' hyperthyroidism and ophthalmopathy. From RNA transcripts, TCR beta CDR3 regions were amplified. Primed by the HTBI set, a first-round RT-PCR was run on the TCR CDR3. TCRdb independently ran MiXCR on the multiplex PCR reads; one entry per CDR3 protein. The sample has approximately 740,000 distinct CDR3 sequences; 14% are singletons. Sequenced sample: blood. These receptors all come from a woman under 30 with Graves' hyperthyroidism.

In this sample, this clonotype turned up a few times. CDR3 nucleotides: TGTGCCTGGAGTACCCTATACGAGCAGTACTTC. Translated: CAWSTLYEQYF. The J gene is TRBJ2-7, the V gene TRBV30; D remains ambiguous. In germline, CDR1 is GTSNPN, CDR2 SVGIG (reference sequence). This CDR3 contains 11 residues. Trimming shortened V by 2 bases and J by 4 bases, and 6 bases separated the two germline ends.

This clonotype appeared many times. The J gene is TRBJ2-1, the V gene TRBV28, with D unclear. The CDR3 covers 10 residues. CDR1 and CDR2 from the germline V gene are MDHEN and SYDVKM. V lost 10 bases and J lost 7, with 8 bases in between. CDR3 bases: TGTGCCACCTACCGAAATGAGCAGTTCTTC. This encodes CATYRNEQFF. Full variable domain (missing parts from reference TRBV28 and TRBJ2-1): DVKVTQSSRYLVKRTGEKVFLECVQDMDHENMFWYRQDPGLGLRLIYFSYDVKMKEKGDIPEGYSVSREKKERFSLILESASTNQTSMYLCATYRNEQFFGPGTRLTVL.

The sample holds a few counts of this clonotype. The chain joins TRBV12-3 or TRBV12-4 to TRBJ2-1; TRBD2 matches at 10 bases. V lost 7 bases to trimming and J lost 9 bases; unmatched junction nucleotides: 9. There are 14 residues in the CDR3. The CDR3 DNA sequence: TGTGCCAGCACCCCAAGCGGGAGGGTGGTTGAGCAGTTCTTC. Translation gives CASTPSGRVVEQFF.

This clonotype was observed a few times. The V gene is TRBV9, the J gene TRBJ2-3, with D tentatively TRBD1 or TRBD2 (5 bases each). The CDR3 length is 16 residues. Trimming took off 0 bases at V and 7 bases at J, with 18 bases between the two ends. Germline assignment: CDR1 SGDLS and CDR2 YYNGEE. In nucleotides, the CDR3 is TGTGCCAGCAGCGTAGATTCGAGGGGTGGTGCATATACGCAGTATTTT. It yields the protein CASSVDSRGGAYTQYF.

This clonotype was detected many times. The CDR3 sequence: CASSSTGSTDTQYF. In DNA form, the CDR3 reads TGTGCCAGCAGTTCGACAGGGAGCACAGATACGCAGTATTTT. This chain uses TRBV28 with TRBJ2-3; 7 bases agree with TRBD1. CDR3 length: 14 amino acids. The ends lost 4 bases at V and 0 bases at J; junction bases unmatched: 1. Per germline, CDR1 MDHEN and CDR2 SYDVKM.

This clonotype was detected ten times or more. This sequence joins TRBV2 and TRBJ2-1; D could derive from TRBD1 or TRBD2 (5 bases each). The ends were cut back, 7 bases at V and 2 bases at J, with 18 bases in the middle. Looked up from germline, CDR1 is SNHLY and CDR2 is FYNNEI. This CDR3 comprises 16 residues. The DNA of the CDR3 is TGTGCCAGCAAGGTCCGGGACCTATGGCCCTACAATGAGCAGTTCTTC. It codes for CASKVRDLWPYNEQFF.

This clonotype was observed at least ten times. The chain combines TRBV27 with TRBJ2-3; D is undetermined. V was clipped by 3 bases and J by 4 bases, with 5 bases between them. The CDR3 length is 12 residues. Per the germline V gene, CDR1 is MNHEY and CDR2 is SMNVEV (reference sequence). This CDR3 reads CASSFSADTQYF. The CDR3 coding sequence is TGTGCCAGCAGTTTCTCGGCAGATACGCAGTATTTT.

This clonotype showed up just a few times. The chain combines TRBV28 with TRBJ1-2, with a tentative D call TRBD1 (6 bases). V was trimmed by 2 bases and J by 0 bases, leaving 10 bases between them. CDR1 is MDHEN and CDR2 is SYDVKM in the germline V gene. The CDR3 totals 15 residues. This CDR3 is CASSLPGAPNYGYTF. The DNA for the CDR3 is TGTGCCAGCAGTTTACCGGGGGCCCCTAACTATGGCTACACCTTC.

This rearrangement joins TRBV7-2 to TRBJ2-5, with 8 bases matching TRBD1. V dropped 5 bases and J dropped 2; count of bases not matched to a gene: 4. Germline V CDR1 and CDR2: SGHTA, FQGNSA. The CDR3 extends over 14 amino acids. This CDR3 is CASSLWTGQETQYF. In DNA form, the CDR3 reads TGTGCCAGCAGCCTCTGGACAGGGCAAGAGACCCAGTACTTC.

This clonotype has only a few counts. The V gene is TRBV12-3 or TRBV12-4, the J gene TRBJ2-7; D gene unclear. The CDR3 sequence is 14 residues long. V was clipped by 5 bases and J by 4 bases, with 15 bases between them. The CDR3 sequence: CASSLRRAQYEQYF. In DNA form, the CDR3 reads TGTGCCAGCAGTCTCCGACGGGCCCAGTACGAGCAGTACTTC.

This clonotype was found a few times. The V call is TRBV19, the J call TRBJ2-5; D possibly uses TRBD1 or TRBD2 (5 bases each). Germline V lookup: CDR1 LNHDA, CDR2 SQIVND (reference sequence). The CDR3 is 19 residues long. Trimming pared 5 bases from V and 3 bases from J, leaving 28 bases between. CDR3 amino acids: CASSPEEAGTGLYEETQYF. Here the CDR3 DNA reads TGTGCCAGTAGTCCAGAGGAGGCAGGGACCGGGCTTTATGAAGAGACCCAGTACTTC.

This clonotype has ten or more counts. This sequence joins TRBV20-1 and TRBJ2-4; D is unresolved. Trimming stripped 3 bases from V and 6 bases from J, with 15 bases between. Germline CDR1 DFQATT, CDR2 SNEGSKA (reference sequence). The CDR3 runs to 14 residues. The CDR3 DNA reads TGCAGTGCTAGCGCATCGGTCCCTATAAACATTCAGTACTTC. Translating it yields CSASASVPINIQYF.

This clonotype was seen a handful of times. The chain employs TRBV11-2 and TRBJ2-2; 7 bases match TRBD1. Trimming took 3 bases from V and 3 from J; bases not matched to a gene: 16. This CDR3 contains 19 residues. Per the germline V gene, CDR1 is SGHAT and CDR2 is FQNNGV. For the CDR3, the DNA is TGTGCCAGCAGCTTGACACTCGAACCCGGGACAGACTACACCGGGGAGCTGTTTTTT. It yields the protein CASSLTLEPGTDYTGELFF.

This clonotype was recorded many times. The chain joins TRBV2 to TRBJ1-1; D not resolved. CDR1 is SNHLY, CDR2 FYNNEI, per germline. CDR3 length: 15 amino acids. V dropped 2 bases and J dropped 2 bases, with 12 bases sitting between them. CDR3 sequence reads: CASSESLYFNTEAFF. The CDR3 DNA is TGTGCCAGCAGTGAAAGCCTATACTTCAACACTGAAGCTTTCTTT. Filled out from reference TRBV2 and TRBJ1-1, the complete variable domain reads EPEVTQTPSHQVTQMGQEVILRCVPISNHLYFYWYRQILGQKVEFLVSFYNNEISEKSEIFDDQFSVERPDGSNFTLKIRSTKLEDSAMYFCASSESLYFNTEAFFGQGTRLTVV.

This clonotype was counted ten times or more. V and J are TRBV20-1 and TRBJ2-3; D is perhaps TRBD2 (6 bases). Germline lookup yields CDR1 DFQATT and CDR2 SNEGSKA (reference sequence). With 5 bases removed from V and 0 bases from J, the gap between germline ends came to 18 bases. The CDR3 runs 16 residues. CDR3 loop: CSAWTNSGPSTDTQYF. The CDR3 DNA is TGCAGTGCTTGGACCAATAGCGGACCTAGCACAGATACGCAGTATTTT.

V usage is TRBV11-1 and J usage is TRBJ1-1, with a weak D call TRBD1 (5 bases). The germline CDR1 and CDR2 sequences are SGHAT and FQDESV (reference sequence). This CDR3 region has 13 residues. The V and J ends lost 3 bases and 7 bases respectively, with 12 bases between them. The CDR3 sequence: CASSLGEGVEAFF. Written as DNA, the CDR3 is TGTGCCAGCAGCTTGGGGGAGGGTGTTGAAGCTTTCTTT. The whole variable domain, remainder taken from reference TRBV11-1 and TRBJ1-1, is EAEVAQSPRYKITEKSQAVAFWCDPISGHATLYWYRQILGQGPELLVQFQDESVVDDSQLPKDRFSAERLKGVDSTLKIQPAELGDSAMYLCASSLGEGVEAFFGQGTRLTVV.

Many counts were recorded for this clonotype. The V gene is TRBV3-1, the J gene TRBJ1-1; no clear D gene. CDR1 and CDR2 from the germline V gene are LGHDT and YNNKEL (reference sequence). This CDR3 comprises 14 residues. The V end was cut by 6 bases, the J end by 0 bases, with 11 bases between. This chain's CDR3 is CASSGYPVNTEAFF. The CDR3 bases are TGTGCCAGCAGTGGGTACCCGGTGAACACTGAAGCTTTCTTT.

This clonotype was seen at least ten times. The genes are TRBV18 and TRBJ2-1; a possible D gene is TRBD2 (7 bases). Germline assignment: CDR1 KGHSH and CDR2 LQKENI. The V end lost 4 bases, the J end lost 2 bases, and 15 bases lay between the germline ends. CDR3 length: 16 amino acids. CDR3 in amino acids: CASSQGGLAAYNEQFF. In DNA form, the CDR3 reads TGTGCCAGCTCACAAGGGGGGCTAGCGGCCTACAATGAGCAGTTCTTC.